The clone carrying this T cell receptor beta chain came up a few times. Its antigen remains unidentified. Per germline, CDR1 GTSNPN and CDR2 SVGIG (reference sequence). The CDR3 has 13 amino acids. Losses at the gene ends were 1 base for V and 5 bases for J; bases not matched to a gene: 0. This record belongs to a study of blood T cells in healthy people across ages. The study's findings and limits: Roughly linear declines in TCR beta diversity per million T cells occurred with age. Investigators viewed diversity estimates from one million T cells as underestimates, the study reported. Diversity was higher, and naive CD4+ cells more numerous, in long-lived donors than in aged donors.

Through a sample-barcoded 5' primer and a J-beta primer mix, a second PCR was run for roughly 7 to 12 cycles. TCRdb re-derived calls from the 5' RACE reads in MiXCR, one entry per CDR3 protein. The repertoire holds just under 750,000 distinct CDR3 sequences, with about 20% as singletons. Drawing of peripheral blood yielded roughly 9.3 milliliters from each donor. The sequence came from a man between 65 and 85 years old in good health. J is TRBJ1-5 and V is TRBV30, with 9 nucleotides matching TRBD1. Sequenced input: blood. This CDR3 reads CAWSGQGDQPQHF. The CDR3 coding sequence is TGTGCCTGGAGTGGACAGGGGGATCAGCCCCAGCATTTT. Together with reference TRBV30 and TRBJ1-5, the CDR3 gives the full variable domain: SQTIHQWPATLVQPVGSPLSLECTVEGTSNPNLYWYRQAAGRGLQLLFYSVGIGQISSEVPQNLSASRPQDRQFILSSKKLLLSDSGFYLCAWSGQGDQPQHFGDGTRLSIL.